These 23 T cell receptor beta chains originate from one sample sequenced in a study of shared clonotypes between healthy human individuals (TCRdb year 2020). Preparation of the library involved the immunoSEQ multiplex PCR assay. TCRdb re-hosts the immuneACCESS table, in-frame sequences only. Its copies lack some clones; in the studies checked, an unresolved V gene accounts for under half of them, and the cause for the rest is not known. Counted in this sample were around 700,000 clones; around 74% of them appeared once. The ten largest clones capture 1.5% to 2% of the sample. Sequencing used memory CD4+ T cells sorted from blood. The sample's cell subset or site, from its label and the paper: CD45RA-negative fraction. Source of these receptors: a woman in her 30s in good health.

The chain combines TRBV19 with TRBJ1-1; weak D call: TRBD1 (5 bases). The CDR3 totals 14 residues. The germline V gene has CDR1 LNHDA and CDR2 SQIVND (reference sequence). The V end was cut by 1 base, the J end by 3 bases, with 9 bases between. The CDR3 bases are TGTGCCAGTAGTATAGTTGGAGGGGACACTGAAGCTTTCTTT. Translating it yields CASSIVGGDTEAFF. Combining the CDR3 with reference TRBV19 and TRBJ1-1 gives the whole variable domain DGGITQSPKYLFRKEGQNVTLSCEQNLNHDAMYWYRQDPGQGLRLIYYSQIVNDFQKGDIAEGYSVSREKKESFPLTVTSAQKNPTAFYLCASSIVGGDTEAFFGQGTRLTVV.

On this clone: Other DNA sequences within the sample encode an identical CDR3. The chain has TRBV7-9 and TRBJ2-7, with D uncertain. Per germline, CDR1 SEHNR and CDR2 FQNEAQ (reference sequence). V lost 3 bases to trimming and J lost 0 bases, with 3 bases between them. The CDR3 spans 12 residues. The CDR3 DNA reads as TGTGCCAGCAGCTTCGGCTCCTACGAGCAGTACTTC. It encodes CASSFGSYEQYF.

Of note for this clone: Other DNA sequences in this specimen translate into the identical CDR3. The chain joins TRBV5-1 to TRBJ2-5; 7 bases are shared with TRBD1. V dropped 3 bases and J dropped 2; count of bases not matched to a gene: 13. Germline V gene data show CDR1 as SGHRS and CDR2 as YFSETQ. The CDR3 runs to 17 residues. DNA of the CDR3: TGCGCCAGCAGCTCGGGACAGTCCAACTTGCGGCAAGAGACCCAGTACTTC. Its protein product is CASSSGQSNLRQETQYF.

The chain joins TRBV28 to TRBJ1-5; 10 bases are shared with TRBD1. Germline loops: CDR1 MDHEN, CDR2 SYDVKM. Trimming took 5 bases from V and 7 from J; bases not matched to a gene: 5. CDR3 length: 14 residues. In DNA, the CDR3 is TGTGCCAGCAGTCGACAGGGGGCAGGACAGCCCCAGCATTTT. Protein: CASSRQGAGQPQHF. Together with reference TRBV28 and TRBJ1-5, the CDR3 gives the full variable domain: DVKVTQSSRYLVKRTGEKVFLECVQDMDHENMFWYRQDPGLGLRLIYFSYDVKMKEKGDIPEGYSVSREKKERFSLILESASTNQTSMYLCASSRQGAGQPQHFGDGTRLSIL.

As regards this clone: Within the sample, other DNA sequences also encode this same CDR3. This chain connects TRBV2 to TRBJ1-2; no reliable D call. This CDR3 has 14 amino acids. CDR1 SNHLY and CDR2 FYNNEI come from the germline V gene. The ends were cut back, 2 bases at V and 2 bases at J, with 9 bases in the middle. CDR3 region: CASSEKGSNYGYTF. In DNA, the CDR3 is TGTGCCAGCAGTGAAAAGGGCTCCAACTATGGCTACACCTTC.

CDR3 in DNA: TGTGCCAGTAGACAAGATGTGCAGCACGAGCAGTACTTC. This encodes CASRQDVQHEQYF. The rearrangement links TRBV19 to TRBJ2-7, with unresolved D. The CDR3 length is 13 residues. The V end lost 6 bases, the J end lost 5 bases, and 14 bases lay between the germline ends. Germline CDR1 and CDR2: LNHDA and SQIVND (reference sequence).

J is TRBJ2-5 and V is TRBV19, with 10 bases lining up with TRBD1. Germline loops: CDR1 LNHDA, CDR2 SQIVND (reference sequence). This CDR3 comprises 15 residues. With 5 bases clipped from V and 9 bases from J, the junction kept 12 bases outside the gene matches. CDR3 DNA sequence: TGTGCCAGTAGTCCCCGGGACAGGGGTGTTAGGGCCCAGTACTTC. Protein: CASSPRDRGVRAQYF.

This clone was seen just once. CDR3 DNA: TGTGCCAGTAGTATATTGGGGAAGACCTACGAGCAGTACTTC. Protein: CASSILGKTYEQYF. The chain employs TRBV19 and TRBJ2-7; no clear D gene. Germline CDR1 reads LNHDA; CDR2 reads SQIVND (reference sequence). Trimming took off 2 bases at V and 2 bases at J, with 10 bases between the two ends. The CDR3 runs 14 residues.

This clone was picked up a small number of times. DNA for the CDR3: TGTGCCAGTAAGGGACGGATGAACACTGAAGCTTTCTTT. It yields the protein CASKGRMNTEAFF. The chain combines TRBV19 with TRBJ1-1; a possible D gene is TRBD1 (5 bases). Trimming removed 7 bases at V and 0 bases at J, with 9 bases between. Germline V gives CDR1 LNHDA, CDR2 SQIVND (reference sequence). The CDR3 loop spans 13 amino acids.

The gene calls are TRBV5-1 and TRBJ1-2; 7 bases fit TRBD1. The ends lost 1 base at V and 1 base at J; junction bases unmatched: 1. Germline CDR1 SGHRS, CDR2 YFSETQ. The CDR3 sequence is 14 residues long. The CDR3 loop is CASSLTGDNYGYTF. Written as DNA, the CDR3 is TGCGCCAGCAGCTTGACAGGGGATAACTATGGCTACACCTTC.

V is TRBV2 and J is TRBJ2-1; the match to TRBD2 covers 7 bases. CDR3 length equals 16 residues. V shed 3 bases and J 4 bases; nucleotides not matched to a gene: 9. The V gene's germline CDR1 is SNHLY and CDR2 FYNNEI. This chain's CDR3 is CASSDYAGAEYNEQFF. CDR3 DNA sequence: TGTGCCAGCAGTGATTACGCGGGAGCGGAATACAATGAGCAGTTCTTC.

The V and J genes are TRBV6-1 and TRBJ1-2; D is possibly TRBD1 (5 bases). Per germline, CDR1 MNHNS and CDR2 SASEGT. This CDR3 region has 15 residues. Trimming removed 0 bases at V and 3 bases at J, with 11 bases between. As DNA, the CDR3 is TGTGCCAGCAGTGAAGCTTGGGGGATCTACTATGGCTACACCTTC. This encodes CASSEAWGIYYGYTF.

V usage is TRBV5-1 and J usage is TRBJ1-2; D is undetermined. The germline gives CDR1 SGHRS, CDR2 YFSETQ. The CDR3 sequence is 14 residues long. The germline V and J ends were trimmed by 2 bases and 4 bases, with 12 bases remaining between them. CDR3 coding DNA: TGCGCCAGCAGCTTTCGTCAGGCTCCCTATGGCTACACCTTC. Protein product: CASSFRQAPYGYTF. Based on the CDR3 plus reference TRBV5-1 and TRBJ1-2, the full variable domain is KAGVTQTPRYLIKTRGQQVTLSCSPISGHRSVSWYQQTPGQGLQFLFEYFSETQRNKGNFPGRFSGRQFSNSRSEMNVSTLELGDSALYLCASSFRQAPYGYTFGSGTRLTVV.

The chain combines TRBV27 with TRBJ2-2, with D possibly TRBD1 on 6 matching bases. The germline gives CDR1 MNHEY, CDR2 SMNVEV (reference sequence). The germline V and J ends were trimmed by 3 bases and 6 bases, with 17 bases remaining between them. This CDR3 comprises 16 residues. The CDR3 DNA sequence: TGTGCCAGCAGTTTCGGGGACACCGGGTCCGCCGGGGAGCTGTTTTTT. Encoded protein: CASSFGDTGSAGELFF.

V usage is TRBV29-1 and J usage is TRBJ2-7; weak D call: TRBD2 (5 bases). This CDR3 has 13 residues. V was clipped by 4 bases and J by 4 bases, with 14 bases between them. Germline V gene sequence: CDR1 SQVTM, CDR2 ANQGSEA. CDR3 nucleotides: TGCAGCGTTGGAGGGCAGTTATTTTACGAGCAGTACTTC. Amino acid sequence: CSVGGQLFYEQYF.

The chain combines TRBV7-3 with TRBJ2-7, with 9 bases aligning to TRBD2. This CDR3 has 15 amino acids. Germline-derived CDR1 and CDR2 are SGHTA and FQGTGA. V dropped 6 bases and J dropped 4; count of bases not matched to a gene: 10. CDR3 bases: TGTGCCAGCAGTTTACCCGGGACTAGCACTTACGAGCAGTACTTC. Translation: CASSLPGTSTYEQYF.

CDR3 coding DNA: TGTGCCAGCACCACAACGAGGCGGACAGGACTCTACGAGCAGTACTTC. Its translation is CASTTTRRTGLYEQYF. This chain uses TRBV28 with TRBJ2-7; TRBD1 matches at 7 bases. This CDR3 is 16 amino acids long. After removal of 7 bases from V and 3 bases from J, the junction contained 15 bases not matched to a gene. Looked up from germline, CDR1 is MDHEN and CDR2 is SYDVKM.

This clone came up once. The chain is built from TRBV28 and TRBJ2-7; D not certain. V was shortened by 3 bases and J by 6 bases, with 12 bases between the two germline ends. Germline assignment: CDR1 MDHEN and CDR2 SYDVKM. There are 13 residues in the CDR3. DNA for the CDR3: TGTGCCAGCAGTTTTCCGACCCCGCCCGAGCAGTACTTC. Translating it yields CASSFPTPPEQYF.

The gene calls are TRBV27 and TRBJ1-2; the match to TRBD1 covers 8 bases. Germline loops: CDR1 MNHEY, CDR2 SMNVEV (reference sequence). Trimming took 8 bases from V and 2 from J; bases not matched to a gene: 7. This CDR3 is 14 amino acids long. CDR3 DNA: TGTGCCAGCTCCAAGACAGGGGTCAACTATGGCTACACCTTC. It encodes CASSKTGVNYGYTF.

This rearrangement joins TRBV27 to TRBJ2-5, with a weak D call TRBD2 (7 bases). The CDR3 totals 15 residues. V was trimmed by 5 bases and J by 1 base, leaving 14 bases between them. Looked up from germline, CDR1 is MNHEY and CDR2 is SMNVEV (reference sequence). The CDR3 region is CASSKGDYLQETQYF. Written as DNA, the CDR3 is TGTGCCAGCAGTAAGGGGGACTACCTCCAAGAGACCCAGTACTTC.

The table lists this clone with a few counts. In the same sample, other DNA sequences code for this CDR3. This chain joins TRBV28 and TRBJ2-7; D remains unclear. Germline lookup yields CDR1 MDHEN and CDR2 SYDVKM. The ends were cut back, 3 bases at V and 3 bases at J, with 3 bases in the middle. There are 11 residues in the CDR3. The CDR3 is CASSLGYEQYF. The CDR3 DNA follows: TGTGCCAGCAGTTTGGGCTACGAGCAGTACTTC.

This chain uses TRBV2 with TRBJ1-2, with 10 nucleotides matching TRBD1. V shed 1 base, J shed 2 bases, and the junction held 1 base outside the gene matches. Germline V gene sequence: CDR1 SNHLY, CDR2 FYNNEI. The CDR3 is 15 amino acids. CDR3 residues: CASSEGQGANYGYTF. DNA for the CDR3: TGTGCCAGCAGTGAAGGACAGGGGGCAAACTATGGCTACACCTTC. Full variable domain (rest looked up from reference TRBV2 and TRBJ1-2): EPEVTQTPSHQVTQMGQEVILRCVPISNHLYFYWYRQILGQKVEFLVSFYNNEISEKSEIFDDQFSVERPDGSNFTLKIRSTKLEDSAMYFCASSEGQGANYGYTFGSGTRLTVV.

Comment on this clone: One base away lies a much larger clone, so this may be a sequencing read error. The same CDR3 also results from other DNA sequences found in this sample. The chain is built from TRBV25-1 and TRBJ1-5; D gene ambiguous. The germline gives CDR1 MGHDK, CDR2 SYGVNS. Trimming left V 2 bases short and J 1 base short, with 0 bases between. The CDR3 is 12 residues long. CDR3 in DNA: TGTGCCAGCAGTGAAAGCAATCAGCCCCAGCATTTT. Translation: CASSESNQPQHF.